The 23 T cell receptor beta chains below all came from one sample that was sequenced in a study of blood T cells in healthy people across ages. A sample-barcoded 5' primer and a J-beta primer mix were used in a second PCR of roughly 7 to 11 cycles. TCRdb re-called the 5' RACE reads with MiXCR, one entry per CDR3 protein. The sample carries about 1,800,000 distinct CDR3 sequences, under 30% recorded once. Specimen: blood. The receptors originated from a woman younger than 45 in good health.

In this sample, this clonotype turned up a few times. J is TRBJ2-2 and V is TRBV19; D is perhaps TRBD2 (5 bases). Trimming took 1 base from V and 4 from J, leaving 13 bases between them. Germline CDR1 reads LNHDA; CDR2 reads SQIVND (reference sequence). The CDR3 covers 16 residues. The CDR3 region has the DNA TGTGCCAGTAGTATAGCCCTAGGACTGAGCACCGGGGAGCTGTTTTTT. It yields the protein CASSIALGLSTGELFF.

This clonotype turned up a few times. The J gene is TRBJ1-6, the V gene TRBV7-2, with 8 bases that match TRBD1. Per the germline V gene, CDR1 is SGHTA and CDR2 is FQGNSA. V shed 8 bases, J shed 10 bases, and the junction held 7 bases outside the gene matches. The CDR3 extends over 13 amino acids. The CDR3 region is CASVSQGASPLHF. CDR3 sequence (DNA): TGTGCCAGCGTCTCCCAGGGGGCCTCACCCCTCCACTTT.

This clonotype was found a few times. V usage is TRBV3-1 and J usage is TRBJ2-4; the match to TRBD1 covers 9 bases. The tail of the sequence fits TRBJ2-7 better, so the J call may be wrong. Germline V lookup: CDR1 LGHDT, CDR2 YNNKEL (reference sequence). This CDR3 has 16 residues. The CDR3 region is CASSPLPGQGYYEQYF. CDR3 bases: TGTGCCAGCAGCCCGCTGCCGGGACAGGGTTACTACGAGCAGTACTTC.

This clonotype was found a few times. The rearrangement uses TRBV27 and TRBJ2-1; TRBD2 aligns across 11 bases. Germline V gives CDR1 MNHEY, CDR2 SMNVEV (reference sequence). Trimming cost V 6 bases and J 8 bases; bases outside gene matches: 9. The CDR3 is made up of 15 amino acids. CDR3 in amino acids: CASRKTSGSGYEQFF. The CDR3 DNA is TGTGCCAGCAGAAAAACTAGCGGGAGTGGATATGAGCAGTTCTTC.

This chain connects TRBV5-5 to TRBJ2-1; 15 nucleotides agree with TRBD2. CDR1 is SGHKS, CDR2 YYEKEE, per germline (reference sequence). With V trimmed by 7 bases and J by 2 bases, 19 bases remained unmatched. There are 21 residues in the CDR3. The CDR3 sequence is CASLAIVTGLAGGAAYNEQFF. As DNA, the CDR3 is TGTGCCAGCCTGGCGATTGTAACGGGACTAGCGGGGGGCGCTGCCTACAATGAGCAGTTCTTC.

This clonotype was detected only a few times. The J gene is TRBJ1-2, the V gene TRBV7-2; D is undetermined. CDR3 size: 15 residues. The germline V gene encodes CDR1 SGHTA and CDR2 FQGNSA. V was clipped by 1 base and J by 5 bases, with 14 bases between them. DNA of the CDR3: TGTGCCAGCAGCTTAGTTTCTGTCGGAGAATATGGCTACACCTTC. Its translation is CASSLVSVGEYGYTF.

CDR3 sequence reads: CASSLVTGVYEQYF. The CDR3 DNA sequence: TGTGCCAGCAGCTTGGTTACAGGAGTCTACGAGCAGTACTTC. The V and J genes are TRBV5-5 and TRBJ2-7, with D maybe TRBD1 (5 bases). V was cut by 0 bases and J by 3 bases, with 10 bases left in between. The CDR3 contains 14 residues. Germline lookup yields CDR1 SGHKS and CDR2 YYEKEE (reference sequence).

This clonotype was counted only a few times. The chain employs TRBV20-1 and TRBJ2-7; a weak D match, TRBD1 (5 bases). Trimming left V 0 bases short and J 3 bases short, with 9 bases between. The CDR3 has 13 amino acids. Germline loops: CDR1 DFQATT, CDR2 SNEGSKA (reference sequence). The CDR3 bases are TGCAGTGCTAGAGATAAGCAGGGCTACGAGCAGTACTTC. Its protein is CSARDKQGYEQYF.

Regarding this clonotype: Germline is not matched at one junction end, which may reflect a read error. The rearrangement uses TRBV3-1 and TRBJ1-1, with D perhaps matching TRBD1 (5 bases). Per the germline V gene, CDR1 is LGHDT and CDR2 is YNNKEL (reference sequence). The CDR3 is 11 amino acids. CDR3 region: CAGSGGTDSFF. The CDR3 DNA is TGTGCCGGCAGCGGGGGGACGGACTCTTTCTTT.

The V call is TRBV5-1, the J call TRBJ1-5, with D tentatively TRBD1 (6 bases). Per the germline V gene, CDR1 is SGHRS and CDR2 is YFSETQ. The V and J ends lost 5 bases and 4 bases respectively, with 16 bases between them. The length of the CDR3 is 15 residues. CDR3 sequence (DNA): TGCGCCAGCAGGCGGGACACTGGAATTAATCAGCCCCAGCATTTT. Translated: CASRRDTGINQPQHF.

This rearrangement joins TRBV10-3 to TRBJ2-3; 9 bases match TRBD2. Germline values: CDR1 ENHRY, CDR2 SYGVKD. This CDR3 has 15 residues. The trim removed 6 bases at V and 0 bases at J, leaving 4 bases unmatched. The CDR3 reads CAIRDSGRSTDTQYF. The CDR3 bases are TGTGCCATCAGGGATAGCGGGAGAAGCACAGATACGCAGTATTTT.

In this sample, this clonotype turned up a few times. One base away lies a much larger clone, so this may be a sequencing read error. The CDR3 protein is CASSRGDSSSVANVLTF. CDR3 nucleotide sequence: TGCGCCAGCAGCCGGGGGGACAGTTCCTCTGTGGCCAACGTCCTGACTTTC. The chain combines TRBV5-1 with TRBJ2-6; either TRBD1 or TRBD2 may supply D (7 bases each). Per the germline V gene, CDR1 is SGHRS and CDR2 is YFSETQ. This CDR3 is built from 17 residues.

The rearrangement uses TRBV7-3 and TRBJ2-5; TRBD1 is a possible D gene (6 bases). Trimming shortened V by 5 bases and J by 5 bases, and 18 bases separated the two germline ends. CDR3 length: 15 residues. Per the germline V gene, CDR1 is SGHTA and CDR2 is FQGTGA. Written as DNA, the CDR3 is TGTGCCAGCAGCACACAAAGCGGACAGCGGGAGACCCAGTACTTC. This codes for CASSTQSGQRETQYF.

Only one count was recorded for this clonotype. The limits of the CDR3 on the DNA are not certain, so only TCRdb's listed CDR3 is given. The gene calls are TRBV6-1 and TRBJ1-5. Including both end residues, the CDR3 is 21 amino acids long. Per germline, CDR1 MNHNS and CDR2 SASEGT. This chain's CDR3 is CASNGDAETQYFGLDNQPQHF.

The genes are TRBV12-3 or TRBV12-4 and TRBJ1-6; perhaps TRBD1 as D (6 bases). This CDR3 spans 13 amino acids. V lost 5 bases and J 9 bases, leaving 11 bases between the germline ends. In DNA, the CDR3 is TGTGCCAGCAGTATCCGACAGGCTTCACCCCTCCACTTT. It codes for CASSIRQASPLHF.

This clonotype showed up just a few times. This rearrangement joins TRBV9 to TRBJ1-1; 9 positions match TRBD1. Germline V gene sequence: CDR1 SGDLS, CDR2 YYNGEE. The ends lost 3 bases at V and 6 bases at J; junction bases unmatched: 3. The CDR3 is made up of 13 amino acids. Written as DNA, the CDR3 is TGTGCCAGCAGCGCATGGACAGGGGCTGAAGCTTTCTTT. Translating gives CASSAWTGAEAFF.

The chain is built from TRBV5-5 and TRBJ1-2; D not certain. CDR1 and CDR2 from the germline V gene are SGHKS and YYEKEE (reference sequence). V lost 0 bases and J lost 8, with 17 bases in between. The CDR3 length is 15 residues. CDR3 in DNA: TGTGCCAGCAGCTTGGAATTCAGTCAGCCGGAAGGCTACACCTTC. Its protein is CASSLEFSQPEGYTF.

This clonotype has only a few counts. The V call is TRBV6-2 or TRBV6-3, the J call TRBJ1-5, with D perhaps TRBD1 (6 bases). Germline-derived CDR1 and CDR2 are MNHEY and SVGEGT. V was cut by 10 bases and J by 2 bases, with 12 bases left in between. This CDR3 comprises 13 residues. The CDR3 DNA sequence: TGTGCCACATCAGGGGTAGGCAATCAGCCCCAGCATTTT. Translating gives CATSGVGNQPQHF.

This chain uses TRBV7-2 with TRBJ2-3; 10 bases are shared with TRBD2. The CDR3 loop spans 16 amino acids. V lost 2 bases to trimming and J lost 10 bases; unmatched junction nucleotides: 12. The germline V gene has CDR1 SGHTA and CDR2 FQGNSA. The CDR3 sequence: CASSLWLAGAGDAQYF. For the CDR3, the DNA is TGTGCCAGCAGCTTATGGCTAGCGGGAGCTGGTGATGCGCAGTATTTT.

This clonotype was observed at least ten times. V gene TRBV29-1 combines with J gene TRBJ2-1, with TRBD2 matching over 10 bases. The CDR3 is made up of 13 amino acids. V shed 6 bases and J 7 bases; nucleotides not matched to a gene: 6. CDR1 is SQVTM, CDR2 ANQGSEA, per germline. CDR3 residues: CSVGAGGVNEQFF. As DNA, the CDR3 is TGCAGCGTAGGAGCGGGAGGGGTAAATGAGCAGTTCTTC.

The table lists this clonotype with a few counts. This chain links TRBV7-9 with TRBJ1-4; no firm D call. With 4 bases removed from V and 6 bases from J, the gap between germline ends came to 12 bases. CDR3 length: 14 amino acids. The V gene's germline CDR1 is SEHNR and CDR2 FQNEAQ (reference sequence). This chain's CDR3 is CASSSGVIHEKLFF. The CDR3 nucleotides are TGTGCCAGCAGCTCTGGGGTTATCCATGAAAAACTGTTTTTT.

In this sample, this clonotype turned up a few times. This chain joins TRBV11-2 and TRBJ2-1, with D maybe TRBD2 (6 bases). The CDR3 extends over 17 amino acids. Germline-derived CDR1 and CDR2 are SGHAT and FQNNGV. V was cut by 2 bases and J by 1 base, with 15 bases left in between. DNA for the CDR3: TGTGCCAGCAGCTTACCTACGGCGGGGTATTCCTACAATGAGCAGTTCTTC. The encoded protein is CASSLPTAGYSYNEQFF.

This clonotype came up a few times. The chain joins TRBV2 to TRBJ2-1, with D possibly being TRBD2 (6 bases). V was shortened by 4 bases and J by 4 bases, with 14 bases between the two germline ends. In germline, CDR1 is SNHLY, CDR2 FYNNEI. The CDR3 has 15 amino acids. The chain's CDR3 is CASSGDGGVYNEQFF. CDR3 DNA: TGTGCCAGCAGTGGAGATGGCGGGGTATACAATGAGCAGTTCTTC. Full variable domain (rest looked up from reference TRBV2 and TRBJ2-1): EPEVTQTPSHQVTQMGQEVILRCVPISNHLYFYWYRQILGQKVEFLVSFYNNEISEKSEIFDDQFSVERPDGSNFTLKIRSTKLEDSAMYFCASSGDGGVYNEQFFGPGTRLTVL.